The clone carrying this T cell receptor beta chain was recorded only once. Its matching antigen is unknown. The same CDR3 also results from other DNA sequences found in this sample. Regarding treatment: roughly 18 received Ad26.COV2.S at low or high dose, single or two shots; 5 received placebo; per-sample allocation not given. Sampling took place 63 days after the first vaccine or placebo injection. This adult donor, from Boston, was 18-55 years old. The data originate from a study of Ad26.COV2.S vaccination and SARS-CoV-2 variants. Looking at the study overall: Among those in the COV1001 Ad26.COV2.S trial arm was the donor.

Overall study findings and caveats: Vaccine recipients surpassed placebo recipients in spike-specific TCR breadth.

The CDR3 has 12 residues. Germline-derived CDR1 and CDR2 are GTSNPN and SVGIG (reference sequence). The V gene lost 0 bases and the J gene lost 8 bases, with 7 bases spanning the gap. Sequencing was performed with immunoSEQ multiplex PCR; in TCRdb, only in-frame clones are kept and a portion is missing. Of about 350,000 clones listed, about 88% were seen once; the top ten hold around 6.1%. The TCR comes from a person between 18 and 65 years old who received the Ad26.COV2.S COVID-19 vaccine or a placebo. The source material was peripheral blood, sampled in a trial of Ad26.COV2.S vaccine versus placebo. The V gene is TRBV30, the J gene TRBJ2-2; perhaps TRBD1 as D (5 bases). CDR3 loop: CAWSVGLGELFF. In nucleotides, the CDR3 is TGTGCCTGGAGTGTGGGGCTTGGGGAGCTGTTTTTT.